The 30 T cell receptor beta chains listed next were all sequenced from one sample in a study of blood T cell repertoires in COVID-19. Data came from immunoSEQ multiplex PCR; TCRdb stores just in-frame clones and leaves some out. The table records around 350,000 clones, 85% to 90% of them present only once. The sample taken for sequencing was peripheral blood. All receptors come from a human donor in a cohort sampled during active COVID-19.

V is TRBV5-5 and J is TRBJ1-2, with TRBD1 matching over 8 bases. The CDR3 length is 14 residues. CDR1 is SGHKS, CDR2 YYEKEE, per germline (reference sequence). V gave up 4 bases and J gave up 2 bases; unmatched junction bases: 4. As DNA, the CDR3 is TGTGCCAGCAGCCCGACAGGGGTAAACTATGGCTACACCTTC. This encodes CASSPTGVNYGYTF.

The V gene is TRBV5-6, the J gene TRBJ1-2; 8 bases align to TRBD1. The CDR3 has 14 residues. The germline CDR1 and CDR2 sequences are SGHDT and YYEEEE. V shed 7 bases, J shed 4 bases, and the junction held 9 bases outside the gene matches. The CDR3 nucleotides are TGTGCCAGCGTCAACAGGGGGTATGCCTATGGCTACACCTTC. This gives the protein CASVNRGYAYGYTF. The whole variable domain, remainder taken from reference TRBV5-6 and TRBJ1-2, is DAGVTQSPTHLIKTRGQQVTLRCSPKSGHDTVSWYQQALGQGPQFIFQYYEEEERQRGNFPDRFSGHQFPNYSSELNVNALLLGDSALYLCASVNRGYAYGYTFGSGTRLTVV.

This chain joins TRBV7-2 and TRBJ1-1; D is possibly TRBD1 (5 bases). Germline V gene data show CDR1 as SGHTA and CDR2 as FQGNSA. The CDR3 has 12 residues. V was shortened by 5 bases and J by 8 bases, with 12 bases between the two germline ends. The CDR3 loop is CASSQDRGEAFF. The CDR3, as DNA: TGTGCCAGCAGCCAAGACCGGGGGGAAGCTTTCTTT.

The gene calls are TRBV5-6 and TRBJ2-1; 12 nucleotides line up with TRBD2. Per the germline V gene, CDR1 is SGHDT and CDR2 is YYEEEE. The V segment lost 4 bases and the J segment 1 base; nucleotides outside the gene matches: 3. CDR3 length: 16 residues. The CDR3 DNA sequence: TGTGCCAGCAGCCCTCTAGCGGGAGGGTCCTACAATGAGCAGTTCTTC. This codes for CASSPLAGGSYNEQFF.

This chain's CDR3 is CASSPGLAGGWKQFF. Here the CDR3 DNA reads TGTGCCAGCAGTCCAGGACTAGCGGGAGGGTGGAAGCAGTTCTTC. The chain couples TRBV27 to TRBJ2-1; 15 bases fit TRBD2. Germline CDR1 MNHEY, CDR2 SMNVEV (reference sequence). The CDR3 runs 15 residues. Unmatched junction bases numbered 7, after V lost 5 bases and J lost 11 bases.

V usage is TRBV2 and J usage is TRBJ2-1, with TRBD1 matching over 10 bases. Germline CDR1 reads SNHLY; CDR2 reads FYNNEI. The junction had 6 bases not matched to a gene; V was cut back by 7 bases and J by 3 bases. This CDR3 region has 15 residues. The CDR3 protein is CASNPRDRGYNEQFF. The CDR3, as DNA: TGTGCCAGCAATCCAAGGGACAGGGGCTACAATGAGCAGTTCTTC.

The V and J genes are TRBV30 and TRBJ2-2, with D perhaps TRBD1 (5 bases). Germline values: CDR1 GTSNPN, CDR2 SVGIG (reference sequence). V was shortened by 3 bases and J by 4 bases, with 12 bases between the two germline ends. The CDR3 is 14 amino acids. In DNA form, the CDR3 reads TGTGCCTGGAGCAAACAGGTGATCACCGGGGAGCTGTTTTTT. It codes for CAWSKQVITGELFF.

This chain links TRBV2 with TRBJ1-2; 9 positions match TRBD1. In germline, CDR1 is SNHLY, CDR2 FYNNEI. J gave up 4 bases and V 6 bases, and 9 bases lay outside the gene matches. There are 15 residues in the CDR3. DNA for the CDR3: TGTGCCAGCAGCGAGGGGACAGGGAGTTTCTATGGCTACACCTTC. Encoded protein: CASSEGTGSFYGYTF. Based on the CDR3 plus reference TRBV2 and TRBJ1-2, the full variable domain is EPEVTQTPSHQVTQMGQEVILRCVPISNHLYFYWYRQILGQKVEFLVSFYNNEISEKSEIFDDQFSVERPDGSNFTLKIRSTKLEDSAMYFCASSEGTGSFYGYTFGSGTRLTVV.

This clone was found a few times. V usage is TRBV7-3 and J usage is TRBJ1-6, with 7 positions matching TRBD1. This CDR3 region has 14 residues. Trimming removed 6 bases from V and 5 bases from J; junction bases left unmatched: 4. Germline lookup yields CDR1 SGHTA and CDR2 FQGTGA. The CDR3 protein is CASREGANNSPLHF. As DNA, the CDR3 is TGTGCCAGCAGGGAGGGGGCCAATAATTCACCCCTCCACTTT.

The chain combines TRBV5-6 with TRBJ2-7; D may be TRBD1 (5 bases). CDR1 and CDR2 from the germline V gene are SGHDT and YYEEEE. This CDR3 comprises 14 residues. The ends were cut back, 1 base at V and 6 bases at J, with 14 bases in the middle. The CDR3 sequence: CASSLWGTSFEQYF. CDR3 nucleotides: TGTGCCAGCAGCTTGTGGGGCACCTCTTTCGAGCAGTACTTC.

This clone has just a few counts. This chain links TRBV24-1 with TRBJ2-3; TRBD2 is a possible D gene (6 bases). The CDR3 covers 17 residues. V lost 3 bases, J lost 4 bases, and 19 bases lay in between. Germline V gene sequence: CDR1 KGHDR, CDR2 SFDVKD. This CDR3 reads CATSDHALANRADTQYF. DNA of the CDR3: TGTGCCACCAGTGATCATGCTCTAGCGAACCGTGCAGATACGCAGTATTTT.

The chain is built from TRBV13 and TRBJ1-1; maybe TRBD1 (5 bases). This CDR3 region has 12 residues. Trimming left V 2 bases short and J 6 bases short, with 7 bases between. Germline loops: CDR1 PRHDT, CDR2 FYEKMQ (reference sequence). CDR3 bases: TGTGCCAGCAGCTTAAGGGGCCCTGAAGCTTTCTTT. Its protein product is CASSLRGPEAFF.

The chain couples TRBV19 to TRBJ1-1; a possible D gene is TRBD1 (6 bases). This CDR3 comprises 16 residues. V was clipped by 3 bases and J by 4 bases, with 18 bases between them. Germline V gene sequence: CDR1 LNHDA, CDR2 SQIVND (reference sequence). The CDR3 protein is CASSIGPRGGGTEAFF. The CDR3 region has the DNA TGTGCCAGTAGTATCGGCCCCAGGGGCGGGGGCACTGAAGCTTTCTTT.

The chain carries TRBV13 and TRBJ2-7; 10 bases line up with TRBD2. The CDR3 is 17 amino acids. The V and J ends lost 5 bases and 3 bases, in that order; junction bases with no gene match: 13. The V gene's germline CDR1 is PRHDT and CDR2 FYEKMQ (reference sequence). The CDR3 bases are TGTGCCAGCAGCCTCCTGGGGACACTAGCGGGAAGCTACGAGCAGTACTTC. It encodes CASSLLGTLAGSYEQYF.

This rearrangement joins TRBV7-8 to TRBJ2-1; TRBD2 matches at 11 bases. Germline CDR1 and CDR2: SGHVS and FQNEAQ. CDR3 size: 14 residues. V lost 5 bases to trimming and J lost 4 bases; unmatched junction nucleotides: 1. Written as DNA, the CDR3 is TGTGCCAGCAGCCGACTAGCGGGGTACAATGAGCAGTTCTTC. Its translation: CASSRLAGYNEQFF. Variable domain in full (rest from reference TRBV7-8 and TRBJ2-1): GAGVSQSPRYKVAKRGQDVALRCDPISGHVSLFWYQQALGQGPEFLTYFQNEAQLDKSGLPSDRFFAERPEGSVSTLKIQRTQQEDSAVYLCASSRLAGYNEQFFGPGTRLTVL.

The chain combines TRBV3-1 (or the pseudogene TRBV3-2) with TRBJ2-3; 8 bases match TRBD2. The CDR3 contains 19 residues. The V gene end was trimmed by 4 bases and the J gene end by 7 bases; junction bases not matched to a gene: 22. Germline V gene sequence: CDR1 LGHDT, CDR2 YNNKEL (reference sequence). DNA of the CDR3: TGTGCCAGCAGCCTATCAAGACCCTCGGGAGGGACCTATACCTATACGCAGTATTTT. Its protein is CASSLSRPSGGTYTYTQYF.

The V gene is TRBV11-2, the J gene TRBJ2-2; the match to TRBD2 covers 7 bases. The germline CDR1 and CDR2 sequences are SGHAT and FQNNGV. V shed 6 bases, J shed 3 bases, and the junction held 7 bases outside the gene matches. The CDR3 runs to 15 residues. The CDR3 DNA reads TGTGCCAGCAGTTCCAGCGGGGTCTACACCGGGGAGCTGTTTTTT. Amino acid sequence: CASSSSGVYTGELFF.

This clone came up once. The V gene is TRBV18, the J gene TRBJ2-1; perhaps TRBD1 as D (6 bases). V was trimmed by 6 bases and J by 4 bases, leaving 7 bases between them. Germline V gives CDR1 KGHSH, CDR2 LQKENI. This CDR3 is built from 12 residues. As DNA, the CDR3 is TGTGCCAGCTCCAGGGGTTACAATGAGCAGTTCTTC. This gives the protein CASSRGYNEQFF. The whole variable domain, filled in from reference TRBV18 and TRBJ2-1, reads NAGVMQNPRHLVRRRGQEARLRCSPMKGHSHVYWYRQLPEEGLKFMVYLQKENIIDESGMPKERFSAEFPKEGPSILRIQQVVRGDSAAYFCASSRGYNEQFFGPGTRLTVL.

The chain combines TRBV27 with TRBJ1-5; D is uncertain. The germline V gene encodes CDR1 MNHEY and CDR2 SMNVEV (reference sequence). The CDR3 extends over 15 amino acids. V was trimmed by 6 bases and J by 0 bases, leaving 12 bases between them. The CDR3 nucleotides read TGTGCCAGCAGACTATATTTTTCTAGCAATCAGCCCCAGCATTTT. Translating gives CASRLYFSSNQPQHF.

The chain uses TRBV4-1 and TRBJ1-2; 8 bases fit TRBD1. The trim removed 4 bases at V and 3 bases at J, leaving 7 bases unmatched. The germline CDR1 and CDR2 sequences are MGHRA and YSYEKL. The length of the CDR3 is 15 residues. The DNA for the CDR3 is TGCGCCAGCAGCCCTGGACAGGGATCAGACTATGGCTACACCTTC. Translated: CASSPGQGSDYGYTF.

The chain joins TRBV9 to TRBJ1-3; TRBD1 matches at 7 bases. The CDR3 sequence is 17 residues long. After removal of 0 bases from V and 2 bases from J, the junction contained 8 bases not matched to a gene. CDR1 and CDR2 from the germline V gene are SGDLS and YYNGEE. CDR3 amino acids: CASSVAGGGAAGNTIYF. The DNA of the CDR3 is TGTGCCAGCAGCGTAGCTGGAGGGGGCGCAGCTGGAAACACCATATATTTT.

The V gene is TRBV5-6, the J gene TRBJ2-7; no reliable D call. With 0 bases removed from V and 3 bases from J, the gap between germline ends came to 10 bases. This CDR3 has 14 amino acids. Germline CDR1 SGHDT, CDR2 YYEEEE. In nucleotides, the CDR3 is TGTGCCAGCAGCTTGGACTCACAGTACTACGAGCAGTACTTC. Its protein product is CASSLDSQYYEQYF. Using reference TRBV5-6 and TRBJ2-7 for the parts outside the CDR3, the full variable domain is DAGVTQSPTHLIKTRGQQVTLRCSPKSGHDTVSWYQQALGQGPQFIFQYYEEEERQRGNFPDRFSGHQFPNYSSELNVNALLLGDSALYLCASSLDSQYYEQYFGPGTRLTVT.

In its sample, this clone was seen once. J is TRBJ1-5 and V is TRBV4-1; TRBD1 aligns across 10 bases. The CDR3 covers 15 residues. The germline CDR1 and CDR2 sequences are MGHRA and YSYEKL. With 4 bases clipped from V and 6 bases from J, the junction kept 6 bases outside the gene matches. The CDR3: CASSLRTGGRQPQHF. The CDR3 nucleotides read TGCGCCAGCAGCCTGAGGACAGGGGGTCGTCAGCCCCAGCATTTT.

About this clone itself: The sample carries other DNA sequences with the same CDR3. The chain employs TRBV6-5 and TRBJ2-7; TRBD1 is a possible D gene (6 bases). The CDR3 spans 12 residues. Trimming shortened V by 0 bases and J by 6 bases, and 6 bases separated the two germline ends. Germline loops: CDR1 MNHEY, CDR2 SVGAGI. The CDR3: CASSYSGGEQYF. CDR3 in DNA: TGTGCCAGCAGTTACTCAGGGGGCGAGCAGTACTTC.

CDR3 sequence: CASSFRQGAMNTEAFF. The CDR3 DNA sequence: TGTGCCAGCAGCTTTCGACAGGGGGCCATGAACACTGAAGCTTTCTTT. The chain uses TRBV11-2 and TRBJ1-1; 10 nucleotides agree with TRBD1. Germline-derived CDR1 and CDR2 are SGHAT and FQNNGV. The CDR3 runs to 16 residues. The V and J ends lost 3 bases and 0 bases, in that order; junction bases with no gene match: 4.

The chain employs TRBV5-4 and TRBJ2-7; 14 bases are a match to TRBD2. The CDR3 sequence is 16 residues long. Germline assignment: CDR1 SGHNT and CDR2 YYREEE (reference sequence). The V gene end was trimmed by 3 bases and the J gene end by 4 bases; junction bases not matched to a gene: 6. Here the CDR3 DNA reads TGTGCCAGCAGCTCCGGGACTAGCGGGAGTTCGTACGAGCAGTACTTC. Encoded protein: CASSSGTSGSSYEQYF.

This clone has just one count. V usage is TRBV28 and J usage is TRBJ1-2, with 9 nucleotides matching TRBD1. The germline CDR1 and CDR2 sequences are MDHEN and SYDVKM. V lost 4 bases, J lost 8 bases, and 17 bases stayed unmatched. The CDR3 spans 17 residues. The CDR3 DNA reads TGTGCCAGCAGTTGGGCCGCCGGGGACAGGGTGCTTGGGGGCTACACCTTC. Its translation is CASSWAAGDRVLGGYTF.

V usage is TRBV9 and J usage is TRBJ2-1; 7 bases are shared with TRBD1. The germline V gene encodes CDR1 SGDLS and CDR2 YYNGEE. The CDR3 runs to 15 residues. The ends lost 0 bases at V and 8 bases at J; junction bases unmatched: 8. CDR3 in DNA: TGTGCCAGCAGCGTAGTGCACACAGGGGTAGATGAGCAGTTCTTC. This codes for CASSVVHTGVDEQFF.

This sequence joins TRBV4-2 and TRBJ1-2, with D possibly matching TRBD1 (6 bases). V lost 0 bases to trimming and J lost 8 bases, with 13 bases between them. The CDR3 runs to 14 residues. CDR1 LGHNA and CDR2 YNFKEQ come from the germline V gene. The CDR3: CASSQDWGGGGYTF. The CDR3 DNA reads TGTGCCAGCAGCCAAGATTGGGGTGGGGGCGGCTACACCTTC.

This clone was observed a handful of times. Additional DNA sequences in this sample encode the identical CDR3. CDR3 nucleotide sequence: TGTGCCAGCAGCCTCGGACTAGCGGGAGGGACCGGGGAGCTGTTTTTT. Translating gives CASSLGLAGGTGELFF. The rearrangement links TRBV7-3 to TRBJ2-2, with 15 nucleotides matching TRBD2. V dropped 5 bases and J dropped 5; count of bases not matched to a gene: 3. CDR3 length equals 16 residues. Germline V gene lookup returns CDR1 SGHTA and CDR2 FQGTGA.